Listed below are T cell receptor beta chains from one sample, sequenced in a study of T cell responses to AZD1222 COVID-19 vaccine. Here immunoSEQ multiplex PCR was the method, and the copy in TCRdb shows in-frame clones only, minus some. The sample holds 70,000 to 80,000 clones, about nine tenths seen once. The sequenced sample was peripheral blood, obtained on day 0 of AZD1222 vaccination. The receptor set was obtained from an adult in good health. Both conserved end residues are trimmed from each CDR3. Only part of the rows carry a size: once, few, many, or a class if the clone is expanded.

abundance	j_gene	v_gene	CDR3aa
.	TRBJ1-5	TRBV19	ASSNNRGGGVSNQPQH
.	TRBJ2-3	TRBV5-8	ASSEGDTTSTDTQY
.	TRBJ2-2	TRBV19	ASSLGLAGVVGELF
.	TRBJ2-2	TRBV24-1	ATSDLGTRHGELF
.	TRBJ2-1	TRBV6-1	ASSDRDLHNEQF
once	TRBJ1-2	TRBV27	ASSLEGRSILGSHDYSYGYT
.	TRBJ1-1	TRBV7-2	ASSLNRAVPEAF
.	TRBJ2-7	TRBV2	ASRPTGHAYEQY
few	TRBJ1-6	TRBV30	AWRGRRNSPLH
.	TRBJ2-2	TRBV7-3	ASSRAHGELF
.	TRBJ1-5	TRBV27	ASSLSPTGHQPQH
.	TRBJ2-1	TRBV10-2	ASSPGDNYNEQF
once	TRBJ2-7	TRBV9	ASSVGAGGPSYEQY
.	TRBJ1-2	TRBV30	AWSVLGGQLNSNYGYT
.	TRBJ2-7	TRBV3-1/TRBV3-2	ASSQDMAGNLGEQY
.	TRBJ2-4	TRBV4-1	ASSGNDYAKNIQY
.	TRBJ2-3	TRBV27	ASSLSLAGPTDTQY
.	TRBJ2-1	TRBV24-1	ATSAGAYNEQF
few	TRBJ1-4	TRBV9	ASSPHTATNEKLF
.	TRBJ2-5	TRBV10-3	AISEGNGQETQY
.	TRBJ2-6	TRBV5-4	ASSLASRRSGANVLT
.	TRBJ1-3	TRBV7-8	ASSSLTGSGNTIY
few	TRBJ2-2	TRBV11-2	ASSSRRWELF
.	TRBJ2-7	TRBV28	ASSKTIDPGAYEQY
.	TRBJ2-1	TRBV30	AWSVLGISYNEQF
.	TRBJ1-4	TRBV19	ASSASGVDYATNEKLF
.	TRBJ2-3	TRBV20-1	SASGSSMADTQY
.	TRBJ1-5	TRBV6-5	ASRDVIGSNQPQH
.	TRBJ1-1	TRBV6-6	ASSGAEGMNTEAF
.	TRBJ1-6	TRBV2	ASSEGGEGVNSPLH
few	TRBJ2-7	TRBV6-5	ASRRTVYEQY
few	TRBJ2-1	TRBV2	ASSWTSGRAHEQF